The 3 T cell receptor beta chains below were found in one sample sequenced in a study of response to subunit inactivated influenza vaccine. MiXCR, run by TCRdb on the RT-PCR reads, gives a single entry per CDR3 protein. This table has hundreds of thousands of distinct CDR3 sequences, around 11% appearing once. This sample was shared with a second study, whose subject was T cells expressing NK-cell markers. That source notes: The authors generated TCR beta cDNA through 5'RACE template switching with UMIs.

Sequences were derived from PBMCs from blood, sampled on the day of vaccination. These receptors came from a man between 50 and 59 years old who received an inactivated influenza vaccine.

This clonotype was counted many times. The CDR3 sequence is CSARDYRASGPYNEQFF. The CDR3 region has the DNA TGCAGTGCTAGAGATTATAGGGCTAGCGGACCCTACAATGAGCAGTTCTTC. V and J are TRBV20-1 and TRBJ2-1; 7 positions match TRBD2. Trimming took 0 bases from V and 2 from J; bases not matched to a gene: 10. The length of the CDR3 is 17 residues. Germline V gives CDR1 DFQATT, CDR2 SNEGSKA (reference sequence).

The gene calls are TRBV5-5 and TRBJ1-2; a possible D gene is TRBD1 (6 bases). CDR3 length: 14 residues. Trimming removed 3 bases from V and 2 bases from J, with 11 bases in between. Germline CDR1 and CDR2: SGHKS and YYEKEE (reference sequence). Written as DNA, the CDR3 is TGTGCCAGCAGCTCCCAGGGGTTCAACTATGGCTACACCTTC. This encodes CASSSQGFNYGYTF.

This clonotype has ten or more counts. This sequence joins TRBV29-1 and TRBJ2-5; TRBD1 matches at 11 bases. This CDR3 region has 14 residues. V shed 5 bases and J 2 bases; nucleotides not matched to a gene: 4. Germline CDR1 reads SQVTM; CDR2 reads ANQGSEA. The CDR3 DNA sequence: TGCAGCGTTTCCGGGACAGGGGGACAAGAGACCCAGTACTTC. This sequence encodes CSVSGTGGQETQYF.